Following are 10 T cell receptor beta chains from one sample sequenced in a study of patients and donors after allogeneic stem cell transplantation. TCRdb fed the RT-PCR reads into MiXCR, producing one record per CDR3 protein. The sample includes 150,000 to 250,000 distinct CDR3 sequences, around two fifths seen only once; the top ten take 33%. The source material was blood, either unsorted or a sorted T cell fraction (not recorded which). All receptors derive from a human donor who was either an allogeneic HSCT recipient or a stem cell or donor lymphocyte infusion donor (not recorded which). It is not recorded whose cells these are; they may come from a transplant donor.

This clonotype has only a few counts. This rearrangement joins TRBV4-3 to TRBJ2-1; 9 bases are a match to TRBD2. The V and J ends lost 4 bases and 3 bases, in that order; junction bases with no gene match: 7. Germline V lookup: CDR1 LGHNA, CDR2 YSLEER. The CDR3 covers 16 residues. For the CDR3, the DNA is TGCGCCAGCAGCCCTATCTTAGCGGGAGACTACAATGAGCAGTTCTTC. This encodes CASSPILAGDYNEQFF.

This clonotype was detected a few times. This chain's CDR3 is CASSQDPGGGDYNSPLHF. CDR3 DNA: TGCGCCAGCAGCCAAGATCCTGGAGGAGGGGACTATAATTCACCCCTCCACTTT. The rearrangement links TRBV4-3 to TRBJ1-6; maybe TRBD1 (5 bases). Looked up from germline, CDR1 is LGHNA and CDR2 is YSLEER. This CDR3 is 18 amino acids long. Trimming took off 0 bases at V and 3 bases at J, with 15 bases between the two ends.

In this sample, this clonotype turned up a few times. This rearrangement joins TRBV7-8 to TRBJ1-2, with D possibly being TRBD1 (5 bases). Trimming stripped 7 bases from V and 4 bases from J, with 19 bases between. The CDR3 is made up of 15 amino acids. Germline V gene sequence: CDR1 SGHVS, CDR2 FQNEAQ. The CDR3 DNA sequence: TGTGCCAGCACCCTACGCGGGGGGGGATCCTATGGCTACACCTTC. This encodes CASTLRGGGSYGYTF.

A few counts support this clonotype. The rearrangement links TRBV28 to TRBJ1-5; unclear D gene. In germline, CDR1 is MDHEN, CDR2 SYDVKM. V lost 6 bases and J 2 bases, leaving 20 bases between the germline ends. This CDR3 spans 17 amino acids. The CDR3 bases are TGTGCCAGCAGCCCCGGGCCGAGTAACTCGGGCAATCAGCCCCAGCATTTT. Translating it yields CASSPGPSNSGNQPQHF.

The chain is built from TRBV5-5 and TRBJ2-2; the D is unclear. Trimming shortened V by 0 bases and J by 5 bases, and 11 bases separated the two germline ends. Per germline, CDR1 SGHKS and CDR2 YYEKEE (reference sequence). This CDR3 has 15 amino acids. The CDR3 loop is CASSLVVTITGELFF. The DNA of the CDR3 is TGTGCCAGCAGCTTGGTGGTAACAATAACCGGGGAGCTGTTTTTT. Together with reference TRBV5-5 and TRBJ2-2, the CDR3 gives the full variable domain: DAGVTQSPTHLIKTRGQQVTLRCSPISGHKSVSWYQQVLGQGPQFIFQYYEKEERGRGNFPDRFSARQFPNYSSELNVNALLLGDSALYLCASSLVVTITGELFFGEGSRLTVL.

The chain joins TRBV4-3 to TRBJ2-1; 10 bases agree with TRBD2. The CDR3 sequence is 17 residues long. Losses at the gene ends were 0 bases for V and 2 bases for J; bases not matched to a gene: 4. Germline V CDR1 and CDR2: LGHNA, YSLEER. CDR3 in amino acids: CASSQDRLAGAYNEQFF. In DNA form, the CDR3 reads TGCGCCAGCAGCCAAGATCGGCTAGCGGGAGCCTACAATGAGCAGTTCTTC.

The rearrangement uses TRBV12-3 or TRBV12-4 and TRBJ1-6; D not resolved. V lost 8 bases and J lost 11, with 13 bases in between. The CDR3 extends over 12 amino acids. Written as DNA, the CDR3 is TGTGCCAGCTTACTGGTGGTGGCACCCCTCCACTTT. Translating it yields CASLLVVAPLHF.

The V and J genes are TRBV28 and TRBJ2-7; 10 positions agree with TRBD1. The CDR3 spans 14 residues. J lost 3 bases, V lost 4 bases, and 3 bases had no gene match. Germline V gene sequence: CDR1 MDHEN, CDR2 SYDVKM. Here the CDR3 DNA reads TGTGCCAGCAGTTCCGGGGACAGGGGCTACGAGCAGTACTTC. Translated: CASSSGDRGYEQYF.

The V gene is TRBV20-1, the J gene TRBJ1-5; tentative D call: TRBD1 (6 bases). V was shortened by 4 bases and J by 2 bases, with 6 bases between the two germline ends. CDR3 size: 12 residues. Germline V CDR1 and CDR2: DFQATT, SNEGSKA (reference sequence). CDR3 in amino acids: CSATGGNQPQHF. Here the CDR3 DNA reads TGCAGTGCTACAGGGGGCAATCAGCCCCAGCATTTT.

This clonotype was counted between two and nine times. The chain combines TRBV7-9 with TRBJ2-3, with D hard to call. CDR1 SEHNR and CDR2 FQNEAQ come from the germline V gene (reference sequence). Trimming stripped 5 bases from V and 2 bases from J, with 5 bases between. The CDR3 extends over 12 amino acids. The CDR3 bases are TGTGCCAGCAGCGTCACCACAGATACGCAGTATTTT. It specifies CASSVTTDTQYF.